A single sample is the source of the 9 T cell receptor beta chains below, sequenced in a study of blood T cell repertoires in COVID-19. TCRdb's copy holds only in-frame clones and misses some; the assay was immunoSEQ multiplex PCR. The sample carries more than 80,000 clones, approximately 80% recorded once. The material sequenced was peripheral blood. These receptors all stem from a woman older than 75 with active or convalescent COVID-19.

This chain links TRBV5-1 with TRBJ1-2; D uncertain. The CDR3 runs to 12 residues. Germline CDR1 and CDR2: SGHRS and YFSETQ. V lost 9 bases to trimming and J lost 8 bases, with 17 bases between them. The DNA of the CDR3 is TGCGCCAACCAGAGAATACCGAGGGGCTACACCTTC. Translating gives CANQRIPRGYTF.

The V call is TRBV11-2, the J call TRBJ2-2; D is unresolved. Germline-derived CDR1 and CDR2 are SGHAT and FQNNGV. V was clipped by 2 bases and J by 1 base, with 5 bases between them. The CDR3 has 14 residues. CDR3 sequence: CASSLSRNTGELFF. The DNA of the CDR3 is TGTGCCAGCAGCTTATCGAGGAACACCGGGGAGCTGTTTTTT.

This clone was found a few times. The CDR3 DNA sequence: TGTGCCATCAGCACGGACAGGGCTTACGAAAAACTGTTTTTT. Translated, it gives CAISTDRAYEKLFF. The chain uses TRBV10-3 and TRBJ1-4; TRBD1 agrees at 8 bases. Losses at the gene ends were 6 bases for V and 8 bases for J; bases not matched to a gene: 8. The CDR3 contains 14 residues. Germline V gives CDR1 ENHRY, CDR2 SYGVKD.

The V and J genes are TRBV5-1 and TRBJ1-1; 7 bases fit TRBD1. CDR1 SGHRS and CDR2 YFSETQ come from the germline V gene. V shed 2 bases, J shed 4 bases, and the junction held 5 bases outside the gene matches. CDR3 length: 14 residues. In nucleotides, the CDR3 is TGCGCCAGCAGCTTAGAGGGGGCAATCACTGAAGCTTTCTTT. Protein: CASSLEGAITEAFF.

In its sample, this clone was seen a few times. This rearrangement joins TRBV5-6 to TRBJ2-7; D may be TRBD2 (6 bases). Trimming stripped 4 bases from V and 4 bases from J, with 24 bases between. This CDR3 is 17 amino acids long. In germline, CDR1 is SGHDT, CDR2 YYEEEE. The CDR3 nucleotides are TGTGCCAGCAGCCCGGCCCACCTACCGGGACTGAGTTACGAGCAGTACTTC. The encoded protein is CASSPAHLPGLSYEQYF.

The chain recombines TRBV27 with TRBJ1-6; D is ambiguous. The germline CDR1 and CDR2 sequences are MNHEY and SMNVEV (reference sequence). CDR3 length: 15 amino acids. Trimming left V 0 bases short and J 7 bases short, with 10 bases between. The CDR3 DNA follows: TGTGCCAGCAGTTTATCGATAAGAGCCAATTCACCCCTCCACTTT. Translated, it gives CASSLSIRANSPLHF.

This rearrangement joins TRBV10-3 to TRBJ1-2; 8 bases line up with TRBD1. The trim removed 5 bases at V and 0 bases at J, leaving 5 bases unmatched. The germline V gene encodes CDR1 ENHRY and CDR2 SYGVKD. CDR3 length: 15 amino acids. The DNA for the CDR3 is TGTGCCATCAGTTCGAGACAGGGGTCTAACTATGGCTACACCTTC. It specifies CAISSRQGSNYGYTF.

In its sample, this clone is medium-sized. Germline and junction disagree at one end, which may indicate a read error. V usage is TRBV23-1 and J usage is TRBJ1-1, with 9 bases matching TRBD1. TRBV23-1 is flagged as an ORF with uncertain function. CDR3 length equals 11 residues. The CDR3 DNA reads TGCGCCAGCAGTACCCAACAGGGGGCGAGGTTT. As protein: CASSTQQGARF.

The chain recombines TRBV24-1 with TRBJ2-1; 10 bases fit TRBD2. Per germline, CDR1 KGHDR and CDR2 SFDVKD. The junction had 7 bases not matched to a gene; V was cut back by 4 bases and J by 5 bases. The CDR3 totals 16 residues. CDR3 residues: CATSERTSGHDNEQFF. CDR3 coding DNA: TGTGCCACCAGTGAGCGGACTAGCGGACATGACAATGAGCAGTTCTTC.